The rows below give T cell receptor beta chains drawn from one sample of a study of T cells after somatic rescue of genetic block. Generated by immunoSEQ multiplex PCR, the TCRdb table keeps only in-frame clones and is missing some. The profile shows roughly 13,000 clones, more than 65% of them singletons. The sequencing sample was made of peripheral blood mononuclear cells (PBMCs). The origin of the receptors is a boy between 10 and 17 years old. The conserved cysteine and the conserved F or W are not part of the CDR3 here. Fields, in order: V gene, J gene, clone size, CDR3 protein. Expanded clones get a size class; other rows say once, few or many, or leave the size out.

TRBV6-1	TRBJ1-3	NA	ASSGHLSGNTIY
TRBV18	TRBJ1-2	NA	ASSPPGLANGYT
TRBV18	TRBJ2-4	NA	ASSPVVGLARNIQY
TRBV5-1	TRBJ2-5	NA	ASSNRDGLEETQY
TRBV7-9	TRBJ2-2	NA	ASSPRTGMNTGELF
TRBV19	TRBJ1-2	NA	ASSIGFNYGYT
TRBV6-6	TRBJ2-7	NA	ASSYDPYEQY
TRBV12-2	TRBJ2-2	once	ASRLALLDRGLAGVRHEDGELF
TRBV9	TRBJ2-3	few	ASNPSGRDTDTQY
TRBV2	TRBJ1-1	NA	ASTDGLNTEAF
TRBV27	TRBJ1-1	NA	ASSPTWQRNTEAF
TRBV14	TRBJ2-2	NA	ASSQLGPENTGELF
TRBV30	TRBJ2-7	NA	AGLRDRGYEQY
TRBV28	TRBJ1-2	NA	ASRPLGTAADT
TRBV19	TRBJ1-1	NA	ASSPQGRDTEAF
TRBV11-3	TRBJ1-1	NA	ASSLLGSTEAF
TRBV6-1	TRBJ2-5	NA	ASSLLAYQETQY
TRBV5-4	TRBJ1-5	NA	ASSRQGDQPQH
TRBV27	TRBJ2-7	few	ASSSPGQPYEQY
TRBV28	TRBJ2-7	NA	ASSSIGTGSYEQY
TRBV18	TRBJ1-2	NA	ASSPKPGQGNYGYT
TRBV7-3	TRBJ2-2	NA	ASSFGGSGELF
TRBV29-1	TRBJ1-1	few	SVGENTEAF
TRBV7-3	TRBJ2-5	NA	ASSLGQGETQY
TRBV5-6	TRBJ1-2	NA	ASSFWTVTGYT
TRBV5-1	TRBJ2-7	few	ASSSTGGRAAEQY
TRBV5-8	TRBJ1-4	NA	ASSLDRGRLFSTNEKLF
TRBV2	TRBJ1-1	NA	ASRGYRGTEAF
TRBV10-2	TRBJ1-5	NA	ASSELNRYYSNQPQH
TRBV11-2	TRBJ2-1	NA	ASSPSNEQF
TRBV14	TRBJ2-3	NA	ASSQDLFWASTDTQY
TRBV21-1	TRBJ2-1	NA	ASSKVLSEPPYNEQF
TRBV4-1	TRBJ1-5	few	ASSHDDRNQPQH
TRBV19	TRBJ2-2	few	ASSIWQGNTGELF
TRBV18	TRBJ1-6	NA	ASSPRQANSPLH
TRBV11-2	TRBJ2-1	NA	ASSLVLSSSYNEQF
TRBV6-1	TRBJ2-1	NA	ASSVSDIGLAGGYNEQF
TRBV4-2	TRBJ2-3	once	ASSQDQGGIGTDTQY
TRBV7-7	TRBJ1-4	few	ASSPVRQGRGEKLF
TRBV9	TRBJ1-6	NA	ASSVADFISPLH
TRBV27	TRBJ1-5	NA	ASSLQGGNQPQH
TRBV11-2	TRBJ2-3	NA	ASSLLGTGGYTQY
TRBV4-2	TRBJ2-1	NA	ASSQDLTEQF
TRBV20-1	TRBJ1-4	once	SALAREKLF
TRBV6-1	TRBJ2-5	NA	ASSEWGQGGTQY
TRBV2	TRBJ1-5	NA	ASKLDRGLYSNQPQH
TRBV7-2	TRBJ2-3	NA	ASSSEDTQY
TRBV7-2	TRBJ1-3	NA	ASSLWTAFGNTIY
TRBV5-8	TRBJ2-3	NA	ASSRSFLWALGTDTQY
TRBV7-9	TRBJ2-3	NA	ASSLVGDRATDTQY
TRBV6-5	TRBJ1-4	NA	ASSFLQGTNEKLF
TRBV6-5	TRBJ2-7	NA	ASSSGTVTYEQY
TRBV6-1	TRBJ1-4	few	ASSEALRAANEKLF
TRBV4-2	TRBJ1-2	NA	ASSQVRTANYGYT
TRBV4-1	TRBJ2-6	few	ASSRGGGTSGANVLT